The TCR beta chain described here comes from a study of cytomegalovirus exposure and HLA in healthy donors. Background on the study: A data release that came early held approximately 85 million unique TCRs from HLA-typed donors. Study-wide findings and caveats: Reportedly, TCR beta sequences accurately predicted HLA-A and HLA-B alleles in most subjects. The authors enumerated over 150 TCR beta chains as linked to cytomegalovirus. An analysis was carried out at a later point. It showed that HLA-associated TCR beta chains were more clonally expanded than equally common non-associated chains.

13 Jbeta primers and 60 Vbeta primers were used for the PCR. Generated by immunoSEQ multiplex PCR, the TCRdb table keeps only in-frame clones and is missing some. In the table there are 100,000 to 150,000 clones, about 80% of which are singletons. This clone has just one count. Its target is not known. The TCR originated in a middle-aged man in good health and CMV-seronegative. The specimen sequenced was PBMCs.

DNA of the CDR3: TGTGCCAGCAGTGATAGAATACGTTCACCCCTCCACTTT. Protein product: CASSDRIRSPLHF. The gene calls are TRBV25-1 and TRBJ1-6; D remains unclear. Trimming left V 3 bases short and J 9 bases short, with 9 bases between. Germline V gene sequence: CDR1 MGHDK, CDR2 SYGVNS. This CDR3 has 13 residues.